Listed below are T cell receptor beta chains from one sample, sequenced in a study of T-cell memory formation after mild COVID-19. MiXCR, run by TCRdb on the 5' RACE reads, gives a single entry per CDR3 protein. The sample has about 360,000 distinct CDR3 sequences, approximately 15% seen once; the top ten hold around 21%. Sample: PBMCs or a T cell subset sorted from them (not recorded which). All receptors derive from a man aged 18 to 35 who had mild COVID-19 (a few samples of this study predate the infection). Cell type and time point are not known. Each CDR3 is given with its conserved first and last residue. A D gene is named only where the DNA matches it firmly. Rows give clone size only sometimes, using once, few, many, or a class for an expanded clone.

TRBV4-1	many	NA	TRBJ2-7	CASSQETSSYEQYF	TGCGCCAGCAGCCAAGAAACTAGCTCCTACGAGCAGTACTTC
TRBV5-1	NA	NA	TRBJ2-5	CASTEGTSLETQYF	TGCGCCAGCACGGAGGGGACCTCCCTGGAGACCCAGTACTTC
TRBV20-1	NA	NA	TRBJ1-1	CSAQDRFKPNTEAFF	TGCAGTGCACAAGACAGGTTCAAACCGAACACTGAAGCTTTCTTT
TRBV2	many	NA	TRBJ2-3	CASSEGGSTDTQYF	TGTGCCAGCAGTGAGGGCGGGAGCACAGATACGCAGTATTTT
TRBV4-3	few	NA	TRBJ1-2	CASSQGHGVFYGYTF	TGCGCCAGCAGCCAAGGTCATGGGGTTTTCTATGGCTACACCTTC
TRBV20-1	few	NA	TRBJ2-1	CSALIGLSYNEQFF	TGCAGTGCCCTAATAGGACTTTCCTACAATGAGCAGTTCTTC
TRBV5-1	many	NA	TRBJ1-2	CASSLGDNNYGYTF	TGCGCCAGCAGCTTGGGGGACAATAACTATGGCTACACCTTC
TRBV5-1	few	NA	TRBJ2-1	CASSPTGYSSYNEQFF	TGCGCCAGCAGCCCGACGGGCTATAGCTCCTACAATGAGCAGTTCTTC
TRBV4-2	many	NA	TRBJ2-2	CASSQDLIAGTGELFF	TGTGCCAGCAGCCAAGATCTAATAGCCGGCACCGGGGAGCTGTTTTTT
TRBV9	NA	NA	TRBJ2-1	CASSVVGEARYNEQFF	TGTGCCAGCAGCGTAGTAGGGGAAGCCCGCTACAATGAGCAGTTCTTC
TRBV11-3	few	NA	TRBJ2-3	CASSLAGGPVADTQYF	TGTGCCAGCAGCTTAGCCGGGGGGCCCGTCGCAGATACGCAGTATTTT
TRBV5-1	NA	TRBD2	TRBJ2-7	CASSLVEASGGSSTYEQYF	TGCGCCAGCAGCTTGGTGGAGGCTAGCGGGGGGTCCAGTACCTACGAGCAGTACTTC
TRBV4-3	few	NA	TRBJ2-7	CASSQGVGDEQYF	TGCGCCAGCAGCCAGGGTGTGGGGGACGAGCAGTACTTC
TRBV3-1	few	TRBD2	TRBJ2-5	CASSPRVAGGQETQYF	TGTGCCAGCAGCCCCCGGGTAGCGGGGGGACAAGAGACCCAGTACTTC
TRBV7-2	NA	TRBD2	TRBJ2-3	CASSLVRLAGGIINTQYF	TGTGCCAGCAGCTTAGTTAGGCTAGCGGGGGGCATTATAAATACGCAGTATTTT
TRBV3-1	few	TRBD1	TRBJ1-1	CASSASWDRVSTEAFF	TGTGCCAGCAGCGCGAGCTGGGACAGGGTGAGCACTGAAGCTTTCTTT
TRBV6-6	few	NA	TRBJ1-1	CASRSGKGPNTEAFF	TGTGCCAGCAGATCCGGTAAGGGACCGAACACTGAAGCTTTCTTT
TRBV12-3/TRBV12-4	hyperexpanded	NA	TRBJ2-3	CASSLGGVGDTQYF	TGTGCCAGCAGTTTGGGCGGGGTAGGGGATACGCAGTATTTT
TRBV4-3	few	NA	TRBJ2-2	CASSQDVGGFGELFF	TGCGCCAGCAGCCAAGATGTAGGCGGTTTTGGGGAGCTGTTTTTT
TRBV29-1	NA	TRBD2	TRBJ2-5	CSVEVAGGLETQYF	TGCAGCGTTGAAGTAGCGGGGGGGCTTGAGACCCAGTACTTC
TRBV6-5	NA	NA	TRBJ1-4	CASKLTGTSTSLNEKLFF	TGTGCCAGCAAGCTAACCGGGACAAGCACTTCGCTTAATGAAAAACTGTTTTTT
TRBV12-3/TRBV12-4	few	TRBD2	TRBJ2-7	CASSLLAANTYEQYF	TGTGCCAGCAGTTTGCTAGCGGCAAACACCTACGAGCAGTACTTC
TRBV14	NA	NA	TRBJ2-4	CASSRSGKNIQYF	TGTGCCAGCAGCCGTTCGGGGAAAAACATTCAGTACTTC
TRBV7-2	NA	NA	TRBJ2-6	CASSSDRFSLGANVLTF	TGTGCCAGCAGTTCAGACAGGTTCTCCCTCGGGGCCAACGTCCTGACTTTC
TRBV12-3/TRBV12-4	NA	TRBD1	TRBJ1-5	CASSAGGNQPQHF	TGTGCCAGCAGCGCAGGGGGGAATCAGCCCCAGCATTTT
TRBV5-1	few	NA	TRBJ2-6	CASSLTRAGANVLTF	TGCGCCAGCAGCTTGACTCGGGCTGGGGCCAACGTCCTGACTTTC
TRBV2	NA	NA	TRBJ1-1	CASTAGLNTEAFF	TGTGCCAGCACGGCGGGGCTTAACACTGAAGCTTTCTTT
TRBV15	few	NA	TRBJ1-1	CATSAWTENTEAFF	TGTGCCACCAGCGCCTGGACAGAGAACACTGAAGCTTTCTTT
TRBV6-5	many	TRBD1	TRBJ1-6	CASSLTGRTGGDSPLHF	TGTGCCAGCAGCCTCACCGGGCGCACAGGGGGCGACTCACCCCTCCACTTT
TRBV9	few	NA	TRBJ1-6	CASSAPSSPLHF	TGTGCCAGCAGCGCCCCCAGTTCACCCCTCCACTTT
TRBV19	few	TRBD2	TRBJ2-7	CASSIRLAASYEQYF	TGTGCCAGTAGTATACGGCTAGCGGCGAGCTACGAGCAGTACTTC
TRBV5-5	many	TRBD1	TRBJ1-2	CASSLEEGAPHGYTF	TGTGCCAGCAGCTTGGAGGAGGGGGCCCCCCATGGCTACACCTTC
TRBV20-1	NA	NA	TRBJ1-2	CSARDWVVGNGYTF	TGCAGTGCTAGAGATTGGGTGGTGGGGAATGGCTACACCTTC